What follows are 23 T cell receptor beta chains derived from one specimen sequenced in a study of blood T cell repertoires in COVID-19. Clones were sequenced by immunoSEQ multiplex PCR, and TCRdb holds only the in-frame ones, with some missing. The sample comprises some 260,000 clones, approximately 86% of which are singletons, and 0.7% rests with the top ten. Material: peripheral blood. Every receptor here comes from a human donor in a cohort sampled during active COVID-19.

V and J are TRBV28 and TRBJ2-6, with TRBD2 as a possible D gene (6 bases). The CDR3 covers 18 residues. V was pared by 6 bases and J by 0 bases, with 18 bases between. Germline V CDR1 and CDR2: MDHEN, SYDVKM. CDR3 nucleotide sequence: TGTGCCAGCAGCCAGACGGGGCGGGGTCACTCTGGGGCCAACGTCCTGACTTTC. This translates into CASSQTGRGHSGANVLTF.

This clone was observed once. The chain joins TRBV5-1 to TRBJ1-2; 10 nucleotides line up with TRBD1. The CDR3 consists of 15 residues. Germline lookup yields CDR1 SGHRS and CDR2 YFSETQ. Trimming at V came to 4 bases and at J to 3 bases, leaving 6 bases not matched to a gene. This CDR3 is CASSRTGTGDYGYTF. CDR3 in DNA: TGCGCCAGCAGCCGTACAGGGACAGGGGACTATGGCTACACCTTC.

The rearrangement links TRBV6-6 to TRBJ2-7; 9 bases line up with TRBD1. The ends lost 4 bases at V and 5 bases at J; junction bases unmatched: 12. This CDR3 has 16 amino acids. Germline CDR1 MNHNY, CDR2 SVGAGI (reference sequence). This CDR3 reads CASSLIGTGRLNEQYF. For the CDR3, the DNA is TGTGCCAGCAGTTTGATAGGGACAGGGCGCCTCAACGAGCAGTACTTC.

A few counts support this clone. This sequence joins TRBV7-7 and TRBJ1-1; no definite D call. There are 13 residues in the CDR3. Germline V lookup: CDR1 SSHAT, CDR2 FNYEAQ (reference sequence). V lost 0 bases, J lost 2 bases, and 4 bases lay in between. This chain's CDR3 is CASSLAYNTEAFF. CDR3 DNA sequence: TGTGCCAGCAGCTTAGCCTATAACACTGAAGCTTTCTTT.

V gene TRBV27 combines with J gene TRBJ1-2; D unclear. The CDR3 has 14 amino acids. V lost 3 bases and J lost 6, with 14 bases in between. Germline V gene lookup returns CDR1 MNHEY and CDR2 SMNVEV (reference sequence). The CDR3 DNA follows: TGTGCCAGCAGTTTTGGTGGTCTCCGGGATGGCTACACCTTC. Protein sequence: CASSFGGLRDGYTF.

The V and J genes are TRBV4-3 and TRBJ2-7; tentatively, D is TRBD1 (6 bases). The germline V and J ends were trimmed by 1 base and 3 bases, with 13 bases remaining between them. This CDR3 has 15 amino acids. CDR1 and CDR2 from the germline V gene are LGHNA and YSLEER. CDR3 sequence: CASSQGHTGSYEQYF. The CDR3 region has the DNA TGCGCCAGCAGCCAAGGGCACACAGGGAGCTACGAGCAGTACTTC.

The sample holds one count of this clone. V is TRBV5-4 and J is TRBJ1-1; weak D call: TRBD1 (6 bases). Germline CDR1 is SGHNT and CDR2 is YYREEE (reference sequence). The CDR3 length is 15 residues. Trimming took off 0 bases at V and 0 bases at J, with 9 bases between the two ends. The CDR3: CASSLGGDMNTEAFF. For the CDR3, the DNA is TGTGCCAGCAGCTTGGGTGGGGACATGAACACTGAAGCTTTCTTT.

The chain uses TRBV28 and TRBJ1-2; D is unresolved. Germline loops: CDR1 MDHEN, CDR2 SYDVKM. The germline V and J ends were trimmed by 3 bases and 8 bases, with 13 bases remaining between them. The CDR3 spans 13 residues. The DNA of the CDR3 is TGTGCCAGCAGTTTTTTAGCTCTACGCGGCTACACCTTC. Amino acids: CASSFLALRGYTF.

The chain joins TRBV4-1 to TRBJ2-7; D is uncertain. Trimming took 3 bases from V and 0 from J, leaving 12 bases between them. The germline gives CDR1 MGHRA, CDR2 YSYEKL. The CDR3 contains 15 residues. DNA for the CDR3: TGCGCCAGCAGCCACTTCGGCGGCCGCTCCTACGAGCAGTACTTC. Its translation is CASSHFGGRSYEQYF.

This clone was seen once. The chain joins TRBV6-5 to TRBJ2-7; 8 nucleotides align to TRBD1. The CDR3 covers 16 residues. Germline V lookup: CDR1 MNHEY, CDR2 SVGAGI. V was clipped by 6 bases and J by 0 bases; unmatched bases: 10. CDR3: CASRYNPGQASYEQYF. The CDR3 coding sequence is TGTGCCAGCAGGTACAATCCGGGACAGGCCTCCTACGAGCAGTACTTC.

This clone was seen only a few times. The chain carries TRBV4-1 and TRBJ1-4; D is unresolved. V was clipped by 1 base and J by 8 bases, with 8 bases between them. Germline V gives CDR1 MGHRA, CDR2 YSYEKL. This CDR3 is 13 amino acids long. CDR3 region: CASSQGTWEKLFF. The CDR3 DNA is TGCGCCAGCAGCCAAGGGACTTGGGAAAAACTGTTTTTT.

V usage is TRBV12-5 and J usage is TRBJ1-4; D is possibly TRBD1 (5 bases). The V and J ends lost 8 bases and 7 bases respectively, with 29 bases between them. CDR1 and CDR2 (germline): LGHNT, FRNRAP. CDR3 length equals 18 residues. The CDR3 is CASPLNAPNLRASEKLFF. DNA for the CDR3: TGTGCTAGTCCGCTTAACGCTCCGAACCTCAGGGCCTCTGAAAAACTGTTTTTT.

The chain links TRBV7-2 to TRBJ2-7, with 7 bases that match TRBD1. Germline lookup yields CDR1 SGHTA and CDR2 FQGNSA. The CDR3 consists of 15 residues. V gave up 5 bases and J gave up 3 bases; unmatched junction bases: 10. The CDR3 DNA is TGTGCCAGCAGCAGGGACAGCTACTACGACTACGAGCAGTACTTC. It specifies CASSRDSYYDYEQYF.

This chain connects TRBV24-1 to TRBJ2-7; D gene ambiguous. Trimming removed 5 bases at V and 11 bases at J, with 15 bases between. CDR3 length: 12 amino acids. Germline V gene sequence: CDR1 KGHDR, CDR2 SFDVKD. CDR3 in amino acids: CATSGHGENEYF. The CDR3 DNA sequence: TGTGCCACCAGTGGTCACGGAGAAAACGAGTACTTC.

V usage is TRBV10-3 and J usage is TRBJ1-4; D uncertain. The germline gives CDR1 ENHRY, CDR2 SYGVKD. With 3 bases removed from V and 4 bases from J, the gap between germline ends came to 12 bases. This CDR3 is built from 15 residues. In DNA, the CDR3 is TGTGCCATCAGTGACCTAAAAGAGGGTAATGAAAAACTGTTTTTT. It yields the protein CAISDLKEGNEKLFF.

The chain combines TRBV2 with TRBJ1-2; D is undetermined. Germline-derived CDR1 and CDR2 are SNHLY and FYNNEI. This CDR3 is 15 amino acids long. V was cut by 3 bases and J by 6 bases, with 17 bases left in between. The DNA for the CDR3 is TGTGCCAGCAGTGACCCCGCTTCGCAGGCTCATGGCTACACCTTC. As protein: CASSDPASQAHGYTF.

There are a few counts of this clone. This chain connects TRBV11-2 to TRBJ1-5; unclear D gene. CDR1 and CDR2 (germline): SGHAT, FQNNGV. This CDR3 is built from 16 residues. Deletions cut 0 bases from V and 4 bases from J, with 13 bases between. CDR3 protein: CASSLEMTIPNQPQHF. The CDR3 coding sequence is TGTGCCAGCAGCTTAGAAATGACAATCCCGAATCAGCCCCAGCATTTT.

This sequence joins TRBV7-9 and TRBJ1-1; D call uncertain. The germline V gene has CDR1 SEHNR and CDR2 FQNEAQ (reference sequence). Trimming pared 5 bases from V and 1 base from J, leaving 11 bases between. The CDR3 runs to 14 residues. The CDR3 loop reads CASSPAPGNTEAFF. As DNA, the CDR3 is TGTGCCAGCAGCCCCGCCCCCGGGAACACTGAAGCTTTCTTT.

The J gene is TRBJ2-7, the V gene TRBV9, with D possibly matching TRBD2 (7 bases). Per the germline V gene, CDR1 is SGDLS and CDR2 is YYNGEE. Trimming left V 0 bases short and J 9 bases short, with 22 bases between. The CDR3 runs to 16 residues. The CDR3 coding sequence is TGTGCCAGCAGCGTAGGAGAGGCGGGGGCTCCCTCGGGGCAGTACTTC. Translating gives CASSVGEAGAPSGQYF.

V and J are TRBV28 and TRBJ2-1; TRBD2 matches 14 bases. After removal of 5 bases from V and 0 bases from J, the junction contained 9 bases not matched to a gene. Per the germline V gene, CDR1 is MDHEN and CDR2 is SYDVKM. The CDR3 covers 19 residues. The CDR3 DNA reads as TGTGCCAGCAGTCCGGGACTAGCGGGAGTCGTAGGCTCCTACAATGAGCAGTTCTTC. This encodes CASSPGLAGVVGSYNEQFF.

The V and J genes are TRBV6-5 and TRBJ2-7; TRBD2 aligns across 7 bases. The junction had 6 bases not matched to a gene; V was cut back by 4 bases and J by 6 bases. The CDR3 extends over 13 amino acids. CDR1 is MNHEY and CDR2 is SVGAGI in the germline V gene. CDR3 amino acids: CASSLRLAGEQYF. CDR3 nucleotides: TGTGCCAGCAGTTTGCGACTAGCCGGCGAGCAGTACTTC.

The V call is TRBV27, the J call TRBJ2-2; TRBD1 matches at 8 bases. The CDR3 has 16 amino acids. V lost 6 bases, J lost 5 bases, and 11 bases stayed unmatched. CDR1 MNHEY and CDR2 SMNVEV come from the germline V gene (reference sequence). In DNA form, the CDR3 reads TGTGCCAGCAGACAACGGACAGGGTCGAGGACCGGGGAGCTGTTTTTT. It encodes CASRQRTGSRTGELFF.

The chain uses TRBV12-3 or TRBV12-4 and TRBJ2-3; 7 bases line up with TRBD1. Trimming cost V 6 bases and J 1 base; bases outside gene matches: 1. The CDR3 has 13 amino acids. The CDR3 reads CASRTGGTDTQYF. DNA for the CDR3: TGTGCCAGCAGAACAGGGGGCACAGATACGCAGTATTTT.